The rows below give T cell receptor beta chains drawn from one sample of a study of blood T cell repertoires in COVID-19. Method: immunoSEQ multiplex PCR; TCRdb's copy keeps in-frame clones and lacks some. The table records 300,000 to 400,000 clones, approximately 86% of them present only once. The source material was peripheral blood. Receptors originate from a human donor in a cohort sampled during active COVID-19. Each CDR3 is given with its conserved first and last residue. D genes are given only for firm matches. Some rows mark clone size as missing; the rest say once, few, many or name a class of expanded clone.

>TRBD2|-|TRBV11-2|TRBJ2-5
TGTGCCAGCAGCTCTAGCGGGAGGCAAGAGACCCAGTACTTC
CASSSSGRQETQYF
>TRBD2|-|TRBV28|TRBJ2-7
TGTGCCAGCAGTCTTAGCGGGGAACCTGGGTACGAGCAGTACTTC
CASSLSGEPGYEQYF
>-|-|TRBV5-6|TRBJ1-5
TGTGCCAGCAGCAAATTGACCGGGAATCAGCCCCAGCATTTT
CASSKLTGNQPQHF
>-|once|TRBV30|TRBJ1-3
TGTGCCTGGAGTGTACCGTGGAGCTCTGGAAACACCATATATTTT
CAWSVPWSSGNTIYF
>-|-|TRBV28|TRBJ2-1
TGTGCCAGCAGTTTATCGGTAGGGGTTAACAATGAGCAGTTCTTC
CASSLSVGVNNEQFF
>TRBD1|few|TRBV9|TRBJ1-4
TGTGCCACCCTGGGACAGGGGAGGGCGGGGTATAAACTGTTTTTT
CATLGQGRAGYKLFF
>-|-|TRBV29-1|TRBJ2-3
TGCAGCGTTGAATTCGCACAACGCACGCAGTATTTT
CSVEFAQRTQYF
>-|-|TRBV6-6|TRBJ1-1
TGTGCCAGCCTCTGGGACACCGGCAACACTGAAGCTTTCTTT
CASLWDTGNTEAFF
>-|-|TRBV19|TRBJ1-1
TGTGCCAGTAGTATCCGTTATGACATGAACACTGAAGCTTTCTTT
CASSIRYDMNTEAFF
>-|-|TRBV3-1/TRBV3-2|TRBJ2-3
TGTGCCAGCAGCCCACGGGGCACAGATACGCAGTATTTT
CASSPRGTDTQYF
>TRBD1|-|TRBV13|TRBJ2-2
TGTGCCAGCAGCTCAACTTTCGGACAGGAGAACACCGGGGAGCTGTTTTTT
CASSSTFGQENTGELFF
>TRBD1|-|TRBV23-1|TRBJ2-7
TGCGCCAGCAGGTGGACAGGGGTTGGATACGAGCAGTACTTC
CASRWTGVGYEQYF
>TRBD2|-|TRBV15|TRBJ2-3
TGTGCCACCAGCAGAGTAACCCAGGGCCTAGCGGGGGGTTTGACAGATACGCAGTATTTT
CATSRVTQGLAGGLTDTQYF
>TRBD2|few|TRBV10-1|TRBJ2-1
TGCGCCAGCTGGGGGACTAGCGGGGGGTCCTACAATGAGCAGTTCTTC
CASWGTSGGSYNEQFF
>-|-|TRBV10-2|TRBJ1-6
TGCGCCAGCGGAACACAGGAGAATTCACCCCTCCACTTT
CASGTQENSPLHF
>-|-|TRBV7-2|TRBJ2-1
TGTGCCAGCAGCTTAGGGGGCCGGGCGGGACGCTACAATGAGCAGTTCTTC
CASSLGGRAGRYNEQFF
>-|-|TRBV4-1|TRBJ2-6
TGCGCCAGCAGCCAAGGGCCCCGGAGGGTAGCTGGGGCCAACGTCCTGACTTTC
CASSQGPRRVAGANVLTF
>-|-|TRBV4-2|TRBJ1-5
TGTGCCAGCAGCCAAGATCTATGGAGGGGCAATCAGCCCCAGCATTTT
CASSQDLWRGNQPQHF
>TRBD2|-|TRBV5-1|TRBJ2-5
TGCGCCAGCAGCTTTAGGACTAGCGGGACCCCGGAGACCCAGTACTTC
CASSFRTSGTPETQYF
>-|-|TRBV5-3|TRBJ2-1
TGTGCCAGAAGTCTACCGATTCCCTCCAATGAGCAGTTCTTC
CARSLPIPSNEQFF
>-|-|TRBV2|TRBJ2-3
TGTGCCAGCAGGAGATCTAGCACAGATACGCAGTATTTT
CASRRSSTDTQYF
>TRBD2|-|TRBV19|TRBJ2-5
TGTGCCACCTCAGCCCCCTCTCCGGGACTAGCGGAAGAGACCCAGTACTTC
CATSAPSPGLAEETQYF
>-|-|TRBV6-1|TRBJ1-1
TGTGCCAGCAGTGAACGGAGGAACACTGAAGCTTTCTTT
CASSERRNTEAFF
>-|-|TRBV5-1|TRBJ1-6
TGCGCCAGCAGCTTGCAGAACTATAATTCACCCCTCCACTTT
CASSLQNYNSPLHF
>TRBD2|-|TRBV7-3|TRBJ2-1
TGTGCCAGCAGCTTAACGACTAGCGGGAGTGTTGAGCAGTTCTTC
CASSLTTSGSVEQFF
>TRBD1|-|TRBV18|TRBJ2-7
TGTGCCAGCTCTCCCCGTCTCGGGACAGGGAATAGCTACGAGCAGTACTTC
CASSPRLGTGNSYEQYF
>-|-|TRBV5-1|TRBJ1-4
TGCGCCAGCAGCTTGGCCCCCAGCGCAACTAATGAAAAACTGTTTTTT
CASSLAPSATNEKLFF
>TRBD2|-|TRBV28|TRBJ2-7
TGTGCCAGCTGGGAGGGAGGAGCCTACGAGCAGTACTTC
CASWEGGAYEQYF
>-|once|TRBV6-2/TRBV6-3|TRBJ2-7
TGTGCCAGCAGTTACGGGGGGTTCGGAGAGCAGTACTTC
CASSYGGFGEQYF
>TRBD1|-|TRBV5-6|TRBJ2-5
TGTGCCAGCAGCTTGGGTAACAGGGGCCAAGAGACCCAGTACTTC
CASSLGNRGQETQYF
>-|once|TRBV7-9|TRBJ2-3
TGTGCCAGCAGCTTATTGCGGGGATCCACAGATACGCAGTATTTT
CASSLLRGSTDTQYF
>TRBD1|-|TRBV24-1|TRBJ2-1
TGTGCCACCAGTGATTCTTCGACAGGGATCTACAATGAGCAGTTCTTC
CATSDSSTGIYNEQFF
>TRBD2|-|TRBV18|TRBJ2-1
TGTGCCAGCTCCCCTAGCGGGGGGGTTTACAATGAGCAGTTCTTC
CASSPSGGVYNEQFF
>TRBD1|-|TRBV2|TRBJ1-2
TGTGCCAGCAGTGATTGGACAGGAGGACATGGCTACACCTTC
CASSDWTGGHGYTF
>-|-|TRBV5-1|TRBJ2-7
TGCGCCAGCAGCTTGGATCCGGGAGCTAACGAGCAGTACTTC
CASSLDPGANEQYF
>-|-|TRBV27|TRBJ2-3
TGTGCCAGCATAGCGTACGCTACAGATACGCAGTATTTT
CASIAYATDTQYF
>-|once|TRBV6-5|TRBJ2-1
TGTGCCAGCACCCGAGGCAATGAGCAGTTCTTC
CASTRGNEQFF